Listed here is a single TCR beta chain. The antigen is undetermined. The sample belongs to a study of CD8+CD57+ T cells in acquired aplastic anemia. Across the whole study: The mean DNA yield obtained from sorted CD4+ and CD8+ cells came to 3.2 ug.

This CDR3 has 11 amino acids. The germline V gene encodes CDR1 MGHDK and CDR2 SYGVNS. Patients who underwent sequencing had shown CD8+CD57+ cell expansion by flow cytometry. Patients, without exception, had severe acquired aplastic anemia. Patients had received no therapy at the time of blood sampling. Overall study results and limits: For CD8+ Simpson's diversity, patients and controls showed no significant difference.

The study profiled TCR beta VDJ and CDR3 using genomic DNA as template. TCRdb independently ran MiXCR on the reads; one entry per CDR3 protein. The sample lists around 500,000 distinct CDR3 sequences, approximately 33% occurring once. The sequencing sample was made of sorted CD4+, CD8+, or CD8+CD57+ T cells (not recorded which) from PBMCs. The chain links TRBV25-1 to TRBJ2-7; 9 positions agree with TRBD1. The receptor was derived from a human donor with aplastic anemia. The CDR3 bases are TGTGTAGGGACAGGGCGCAACGAGCAGTACTTC. This translates into CVGTGRNEQYF.